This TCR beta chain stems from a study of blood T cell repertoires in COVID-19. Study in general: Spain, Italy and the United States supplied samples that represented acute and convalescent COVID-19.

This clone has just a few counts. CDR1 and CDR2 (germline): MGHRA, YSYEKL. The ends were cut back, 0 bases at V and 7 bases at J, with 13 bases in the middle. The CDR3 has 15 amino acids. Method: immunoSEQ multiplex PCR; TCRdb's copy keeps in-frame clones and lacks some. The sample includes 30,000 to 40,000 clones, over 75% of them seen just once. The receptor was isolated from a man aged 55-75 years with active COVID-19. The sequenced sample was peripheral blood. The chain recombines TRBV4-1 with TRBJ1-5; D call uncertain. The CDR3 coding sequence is TGCGCCAGCAGCCAAGAAGTATCGGGAGTGCAGCCCCAGCATTTT. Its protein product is CASSQEVSGVQPQHF.